This T cell receptor beta chain was identified during a study of beta chain features in type 1 diabetes. With 2 bases removed from V and 0 bases from J, the gap between germline ends came to 10 bases. CDR1 and CDR2 from the germline V gene are LNHNV and YYDKDF (reference sequence). This CDR3 is built from 15 residues. Reverse transcription of all isolated RNA meant that expressed TCRB transcripts were sequenced. This table comes from immunoSEQ multiplex PCR, and its TCRdb copy is limited to in-frame clones, with some not included. The repertoire holds around 430,000 clones, with 25% to 35% as singletons.

This rearrangement joins TRBV15 to TRBJ2-5; D gene ambiguous. The clonotype was recovered from a man aged 18 to 30 in good health. Sequenced sample: naive CD4+ T cells from blood. CDR3 sequence reads: CATSRPESDQETQYF. DNA of the CDR3: TGTGCCACCAGCAGACCAGAGTCAGACCAAGAGACCCAGTACTTC. The full variable domain, with the rest looked up from reference TRBV15 and TRBJ2-5, is DAMVIQNPRYQVTQFGKPVTLSCSQTLNHNVMYWYQQKSSQAPKLLFHYYDKDFNNEADTPDNFQSRRPNTSFCFLDIRSPGLGDTAMYLCATSRPESDQETQYFGPGTRLLVL.